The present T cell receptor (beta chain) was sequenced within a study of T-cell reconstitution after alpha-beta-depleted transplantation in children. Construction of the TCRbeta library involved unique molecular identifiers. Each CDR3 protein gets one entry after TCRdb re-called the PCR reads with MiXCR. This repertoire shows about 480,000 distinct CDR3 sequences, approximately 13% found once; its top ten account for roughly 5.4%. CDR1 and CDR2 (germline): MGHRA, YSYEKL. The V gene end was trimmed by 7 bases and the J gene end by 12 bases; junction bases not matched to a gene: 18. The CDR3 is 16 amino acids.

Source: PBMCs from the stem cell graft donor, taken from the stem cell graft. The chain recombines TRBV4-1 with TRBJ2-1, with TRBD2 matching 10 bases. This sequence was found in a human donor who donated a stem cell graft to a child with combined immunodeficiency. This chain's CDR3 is CASTSVLSGRAHGQFF. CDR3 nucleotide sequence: TGCGCCAGCACCTCCGTCCTCAGCGGGAGGGCCCACGGGCAGTTCTTC.